Sequencing of this TCR beta chain was carried out in a study of blood T cell repertoires in COVID-19 (dated by TCRdb to 2018 to 2020). Background for the entire study: Samples from collaborators originated in the United States, Italy and Spain and spanned both the acute and convalescent phases of COVID-19. The repertoires were released in a freely available public database meant as a resource for research on the immune response to SARS-CoV-2. Where HLA class I and class II types were available, the types were taken from metadata supplied by the sample provider, not from assay-based typing. The prospective study material was composed of cDNA or gDNA derived from T cells, B-cell-depleted T cells, or PBMCs. Subjects who had been exposed to COVID-19, were actively infected with it, or had recovered from it provided the deeply sampled blood TCRbeta repertoires that made up the dataset. Nearly every sample came with metadata listing a de-identified subject ID, COVID-19 status, age in years and sex. The samples were drawn from the first 160 participants of the ongoing ImmuneRACE study and from under 1,500 subjects provided by 6 global collaborators. Study-level results and caveats: The amount of clinical and demographic metadata varied by source and participant and was provided uncurated.

The collaborating institutions used their own protocols to collect whole blood in K2EDTA tubes. For TCRbeta analysis, collaborators shipped samples in one of three forms: frozen whole blood, isolated PBMCs, or DNA extracted from either of those sample types. The immunoSEQ Assay, a bias-controlled multiplex PCR, was used to amplify TCRbeta CDR3 regions from genomic DNA. From the authors' description of their analysis: The number of nucleated cells in each sample was estimated by amplification of reference gene primers within the assay. To quantify the absolute abundance of each unique TCRbeta CDR3 rearrangement, sequence reads were collapsed and filtered. For each sample, productive Simpson clonality was calculated as the square root of Simpson's diversity index across productive rearrangements. The source is immuneACCESS, and TCRdb retained only in-frame sequences with V and J called. Part of the clones is not carried over; for the studies checked, unresolved V genes explain less than half of this, and the remainder is unexplained. V and J calls plus clone size are reproduced from that table; the DNA served to infer D and trimming. Counted in this sample were 100,000 to 150,000 clones; roughly 80% of them appeared once. The top ten hold about 1.5% of the sample.

Note on this clone: Its antigen has not been determined. No base-level quality is on record; no much larger clone is a single base apart.

This receptor was identified in a man aged 55-75 years with acute or convalescent COVID-19. The sequenced material came from peripheral blood.

The DNA reads TGTGCCAGCAGTGAAGGCAGGGGGTTTTCCCCTGAAGCTTTCTTT. It translates to CASSEGRGFSPEAFF. Recombination linked TRBV6-1 to TRBJ1-1; 7 central nucleotides agree with TRBD1. The junction shows trimming of 1 base on V and 6 bases on J, and the gene matches do not reach 8 bases of it. The CDR3 starts with the cysteine, ends with the phenylalanine, and has 15 residues. Only CDR3 DNA is held: 45 bases, read in frame from base 1. According to the germline V gene, CDR1 reads MNHNS and CDR2 reads SASEGT.